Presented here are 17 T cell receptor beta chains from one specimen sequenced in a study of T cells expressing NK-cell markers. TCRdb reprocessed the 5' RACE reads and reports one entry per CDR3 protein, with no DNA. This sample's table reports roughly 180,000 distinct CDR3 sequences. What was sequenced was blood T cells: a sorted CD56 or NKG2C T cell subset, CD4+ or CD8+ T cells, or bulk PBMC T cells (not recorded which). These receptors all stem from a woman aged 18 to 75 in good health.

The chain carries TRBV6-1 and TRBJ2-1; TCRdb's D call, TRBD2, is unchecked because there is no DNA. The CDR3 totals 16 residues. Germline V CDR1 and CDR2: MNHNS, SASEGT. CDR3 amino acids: CASSAPGLAGEDEQFF.

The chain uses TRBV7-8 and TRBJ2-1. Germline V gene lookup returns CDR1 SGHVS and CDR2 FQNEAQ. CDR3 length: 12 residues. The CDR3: CASSSNVVEQFF.

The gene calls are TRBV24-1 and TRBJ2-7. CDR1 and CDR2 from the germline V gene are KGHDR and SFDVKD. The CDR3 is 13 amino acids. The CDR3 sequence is CATSDPSTYEQYF.

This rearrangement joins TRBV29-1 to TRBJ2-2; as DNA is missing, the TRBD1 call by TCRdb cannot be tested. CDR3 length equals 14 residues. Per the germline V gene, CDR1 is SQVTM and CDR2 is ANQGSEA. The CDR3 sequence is CSVGQNANTGELFF.

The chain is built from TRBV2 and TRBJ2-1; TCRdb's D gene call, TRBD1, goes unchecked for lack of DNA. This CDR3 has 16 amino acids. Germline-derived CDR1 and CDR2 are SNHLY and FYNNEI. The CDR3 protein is CASSEPGTGIYNEQFF.

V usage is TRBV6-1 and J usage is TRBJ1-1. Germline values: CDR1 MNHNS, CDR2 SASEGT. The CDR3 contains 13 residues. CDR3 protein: CATSVQLNTEAFF.

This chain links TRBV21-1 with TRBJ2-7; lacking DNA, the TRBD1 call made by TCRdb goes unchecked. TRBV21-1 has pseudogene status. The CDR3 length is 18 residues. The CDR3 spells CASSGSRDRGPETYEQYF.

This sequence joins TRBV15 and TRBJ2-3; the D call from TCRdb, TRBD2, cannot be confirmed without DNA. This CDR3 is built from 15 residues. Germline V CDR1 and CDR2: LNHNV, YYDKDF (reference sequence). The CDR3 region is CATSSSGTHTDTQYF.

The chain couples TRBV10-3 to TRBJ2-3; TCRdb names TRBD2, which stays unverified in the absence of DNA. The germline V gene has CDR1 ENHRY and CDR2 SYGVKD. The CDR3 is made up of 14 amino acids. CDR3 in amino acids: CATRLPPSTDTQYF.

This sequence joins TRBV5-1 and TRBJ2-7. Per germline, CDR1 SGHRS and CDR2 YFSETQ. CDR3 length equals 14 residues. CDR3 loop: CASQVGLRQYEQYF.

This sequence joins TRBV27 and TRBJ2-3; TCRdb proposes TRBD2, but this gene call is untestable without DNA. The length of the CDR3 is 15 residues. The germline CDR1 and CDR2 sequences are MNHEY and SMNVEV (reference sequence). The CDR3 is CASKAWSGTGDTQYF.

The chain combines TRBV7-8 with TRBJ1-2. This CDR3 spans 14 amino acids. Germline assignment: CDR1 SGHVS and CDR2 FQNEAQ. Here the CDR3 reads CASSPYSADYGYTF.

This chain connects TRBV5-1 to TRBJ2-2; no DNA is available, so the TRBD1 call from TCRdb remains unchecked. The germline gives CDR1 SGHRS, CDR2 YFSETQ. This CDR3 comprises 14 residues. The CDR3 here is CASSAPTLGGELFF.

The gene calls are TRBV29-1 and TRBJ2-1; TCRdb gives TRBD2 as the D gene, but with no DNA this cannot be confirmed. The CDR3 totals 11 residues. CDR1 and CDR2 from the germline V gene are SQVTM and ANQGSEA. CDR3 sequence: CSVSGGNEQFF.

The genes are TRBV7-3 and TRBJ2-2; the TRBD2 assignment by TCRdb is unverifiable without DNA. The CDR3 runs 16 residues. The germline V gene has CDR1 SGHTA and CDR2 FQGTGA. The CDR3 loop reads CASSKTSLSNTGELFF.

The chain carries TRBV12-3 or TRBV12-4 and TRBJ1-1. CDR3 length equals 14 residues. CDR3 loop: CASRPYGVNTEAFF.

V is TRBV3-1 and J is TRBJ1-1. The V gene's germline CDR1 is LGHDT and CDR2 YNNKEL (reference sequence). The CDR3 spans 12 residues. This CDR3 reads CASSQGGTEAFF.